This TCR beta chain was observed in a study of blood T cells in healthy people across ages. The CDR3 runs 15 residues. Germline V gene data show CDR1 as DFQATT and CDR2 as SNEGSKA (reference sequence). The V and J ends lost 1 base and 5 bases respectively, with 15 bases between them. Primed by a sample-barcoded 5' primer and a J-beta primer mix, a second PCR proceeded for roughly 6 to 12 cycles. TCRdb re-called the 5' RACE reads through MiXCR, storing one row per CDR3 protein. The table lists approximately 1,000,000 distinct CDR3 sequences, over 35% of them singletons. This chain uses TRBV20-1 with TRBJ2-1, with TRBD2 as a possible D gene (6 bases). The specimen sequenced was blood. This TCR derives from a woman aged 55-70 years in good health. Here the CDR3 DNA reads TGCAGTGCTAGAGGGTGGGAGTCGGGAGACAATGAGCAGTTCTTC. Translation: CSARGWESGDNEQFF.